What follows are 16 T cell receptor beta chains derived from one specimen sequenced in a study of early T cells in non-severe SARS-CoV-2 infection. TCRdb re-called the 5' RACE reads through MiXCR, storing one row per CDR3 protein. The data contain approximately 39,000 distinct CDR3 sequences, approximately 9.1% of them singletons. The source material was whole blood. All receptors derive from an adult who was a healthcare worker with PCR-confirmed SARS-CoV-2 infection or an uninfected control (not recorded which).

This clonotype was recorded at least ten times. The gene calls are TRBV5-1 and TRBJ2-7; perhaps D is TRBD1 or TRBD2 (5 bases each). With 4 bases removed from V and 5 bases from J, the gap between germline ends came to 10 bases. Germline-derived CDR1 and CDR2 are SGHRS and YFSETQ. The CDR3 contains 12 residues. The CDR3 here is CASSRDVNEQYF. In DNA, the CDR3 is TGCGCCAGCAGCCGGGACGTCAACGAGCAGTACTTC.

Only one count was recorded for this clonotype. The chain carries TRBV29-1 and TRBJ2-2; D gene ambiguous. The V end lost 0 bases, the J end lost 7 bases, and 6 bases lay between the germline ends. The germline gives CDR1 SQVTM, CDR2 ANQGSEA. This CDR3 is 12 amino acids long. CDR3: CSVEDPNGELFF. The CDR3 DNA follows: TGCAGCGTTGAAGATCCTAACGGGGAGCTGTTTTTT.

This clonotype has more than one count but fewer than ten. This rearrangement joins TRBV7-3 to TRBJ2-1; 11 positions agree with TRBD2. This CDR3 is 15 amino acids long. With V trimmed by 5 bases and J by 5 bases, 5 bases remained unmatched. The germline V gene has CDR1 SGHTA and CDR2 FQGTGA. The CDR3 loop reads CASSRGTSGDNEQFF. CDR3 sequence (DNA): TGTGCCAGCAGCCGCGGGACTAGCGGCGACAATGAGCAGTTCTTC. Drawing the rest from reference TRBV7-3 and TRBJ2-1, the complete variable domain is GAGVSQTPSNKVTEKGKYVELRCDPISGHTALYWYRQSLGQGPEFLIYFQGTGAADDSGLPNDRFFAVRPEGSVSTLKIQRTERGDSAVYLCASSRGTSGDNEQFFGPGTRLTVL.

The V and J genes are TRBV14 and TRBJ1-3; TRBD1 matches at 7 bases. V shed 4 bases and J 0 bases; nucleotides not matched to a gene: 9. The CDR3 spans 17 residues. In germline, CDR1 is SGHDN, CDR2 FVKESK. The CDR3 DNA is TGTGCCAGCAGCCGAAACAGGGGACTAGTCTCTGGAAACACCATATATTTT. Translating gives CASSRNRGLVSGNTIYF.

This clonotype was seen many times. The rearrangement joins TRBV6-5 to TRBJ1-2; D perhaps matches TRBD1 (5 bases). Germline V CDR1 and CDR2: MNHEY, SVGAGI. CDR3 length equals 15 residues. The ends were cut back, 6 bases at V and 3 bases at J, with 17 bases in the middle. This chain's CDR3 is CASRSAEGKYYGYTF. CDR3 coding DNA: TGTGCCAGCAGATCTGCGGAGGGGAAGTACTATGGCTACACCTTC.

This clonotype was counted many times. This chain uses TRBV7-2 with TRBJ2-7, with no clear D. The CDR3 length is 11 residues. V was clipped by 5 bases and J by 5 bases, with 7 bases between them. Per the germline V gene, CDR1 is SGHTA and CDR2 is FQGNSA. The DNA for the CDR3 is TGTGCCAGCAGCCTAATAGACGAGCAGTACTTC. Translating gives CASSLIDEQYF.

This clonotype was detected many times. The chain carries TRBV7-7 and TRBJ2-5; D gene uncertain. V lost 9 bases, J lost 1 base, and 12 bases lay in between. Germline CDR1 and CDR2: SSHAT and FNYEAQ (reference sequence). The CDR3 totals 13 residues. The CDR3 protein is CASALISQETQYF. CDR3 bases: TGTGCCAGTGCTCTAATTTCCCAAGAGACCCAGTACTTC. Filled out from reference TRBV7-7 and TRBJ2-5, the complete variable domain reads GAGVSQSPRYKVTKRGQDVTLRCDPISSHATLYWYQQALGQGPEFLTYFNYEAQPDKSGLPSDRFSAERPEGSISTLTIQRTEQRDSAMYRCASALISQETQYFGPGTRLLVL.

The table lists this clonotype with many counts. V gene TRBV20-1 combines with J gene TRBJ1-3; D possibly corresponds to TRBD1 (6 bases). The CDR3 consists of 13 residues. Germline V gene data show CDR1 as DFQATT and CDR2 as SNEGSKA (reference sequence). With 2 bases removed from V and 2 bases from J, the gap between germline ends came to 7 bases. CDR3 in DNA: TGCAGTGCTAGACAGGGGACTGGAAACACCATATATTTT. The encoded protein is CSARQGTGNTIYF.

The table lists this clonotype with many counts. The chain combines TRBV19 with TRBJ2-1, with 8 bases identical to TRBD2. V trimming: 8 bases; J trimming: 2 bases; junction bases outside the gene matches: 2. From germline, CDR1 is LNHDA and CDR2 SQIVND (reference sequence). The CDR3 runs 13 residues. CDR3 region: CASRGGTYNEQFF. The CDR3 DNA follows: TGTGCCAGTCGCGGGGGGACCTACAATGAGCAGTTCTTC.

V usage is TRBV28 and J usage is TRBJ1-2, with D maybe TRBD1 (6 bases). Trimming took 5 bases from V and 4 from J, leaving 14 bases between them. The CDR3 sequence is 14 residues long. From germline, CDR1 is MDHEN and CDR2 SYDVKM. CDR3 sequence (DNA): TGTGCCAGCAGTGCCTACGGGACAATCTATGGCTACACCTTC. This translates into CASSAYGTIYGYTF.

The chain is built from TRBV10-3 and TRBJ2-5; 8 nucleotides line up with TRBD2. V was clipped by 10 bases and J by 2 bases; unmatched bases: 6. This CDR3 contains 13 residues. In germline, CDR1 is ENHRY, CDR2 SYGVKD. The CDR3 sequence: CATGRGVQETQYF. In DNA form, the CDR3 reads TGTGCCACGGGGCGGGGGGTTCAAGAGACCCAGTACTTC.

This clonotype was recorded at least ten times. V gene TRBV7-2 combines with J gene TRBJ2-1; D not resolved. This CDR3 is built from 15 residues. V was trimmed by 6 bases and J by 0 bases, leaving 12 bases between them. CDR1 is SGHTA, CDR2 FQGNSA, per germline. The CDR3 region is CASRAERSSYNEQFF. The CDR3 nucleotides are TGTGCCAGCAGAGCAGAGAGGAGCTCCTACAATGAGCAGTTCTTC.

The chain has TRBV6-2 or TRBV6-3 and TRBJ2-2; D perhaps matches TRBD1 (6 bases). V was cut by 7 bases and J by 5 bases, with 17 bases left in between. CDR1 MNHEY and CDR2 SVGEGT come from the germline V gene. The CDR3 extends over 15 amino acids. This chain's CDR3 is CASKGGQGPTGELFF. In DNA form, the CDR3 reads TGTGCCAGCAAGGGCGGGCAGGGGCCGACCGGGGAGCTGTTTTTT.

This clonotype was seen at least ten times. The CDR3 spells CSARGGGDTEAFF. In nucleotides, the CDR3 is TGCAGTGCCCGAGGGGGAGGAGACACTGAAGCTTTCTTT. This sequence joins TRBV20-1 and TRBJ1-1; possible D gene TRBD1, 6 bases. V lost 6 bases to trimming and J lost 3 bases, with 14 bases between them. CDR3 size: 13 residues. The germline V gene encodes CDR1 DFQATT and CDR2 SNEGSKA (reference sequence).

This clonotype occurred a few times. The chain links TRBV7-3 to TRBJ1-1, with a tentative D call TRBD1 (6 bases). CDR1 is SGHTA, CDR2 FQGTGA, per germline. The CDR3 loop spans 13 amino acids. V was pared by 5 bases and J by 1 base, with 8 bases between. The CDR3 sequence is CASSRGRNTEAFF. CDR3 DNA: TGTGCCAGCAGCCGGGGGCGGAACACTGAAGCTTTCTTT.

This clonotype was counted many times. J is TRBJ2-6 and V is TRBV4-3; D may correspond to TRBD1 or TRBD2 (6 bases each). CDR3 length: 18 amino acids. Trimming pared 4 bases from V and 3 bases from J, leaving 19 bases between. The germline V gene encodes CDR1 LGHNA and CDR2 YSLEER. The CDR3 region has the DNA TGCGCCAGCAGCCGAACCTTTGCTGGGGGGCATGGGGCCAACGTCCTGACTTTC. Its translation: CASSRTFAGGHGANVLTF.